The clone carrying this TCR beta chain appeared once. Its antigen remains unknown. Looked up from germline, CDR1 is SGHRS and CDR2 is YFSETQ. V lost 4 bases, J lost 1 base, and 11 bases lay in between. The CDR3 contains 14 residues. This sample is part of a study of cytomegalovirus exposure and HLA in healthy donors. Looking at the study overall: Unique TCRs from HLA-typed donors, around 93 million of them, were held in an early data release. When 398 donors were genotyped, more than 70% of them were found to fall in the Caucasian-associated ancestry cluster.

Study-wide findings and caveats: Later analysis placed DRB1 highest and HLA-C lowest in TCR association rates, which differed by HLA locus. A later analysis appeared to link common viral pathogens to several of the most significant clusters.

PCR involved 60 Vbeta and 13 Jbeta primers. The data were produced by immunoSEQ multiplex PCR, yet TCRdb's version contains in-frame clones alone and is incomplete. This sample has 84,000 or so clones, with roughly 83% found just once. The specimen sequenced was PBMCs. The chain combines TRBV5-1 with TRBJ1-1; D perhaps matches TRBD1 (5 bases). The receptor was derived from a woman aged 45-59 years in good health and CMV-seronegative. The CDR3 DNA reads TGCGCCAGCAGCGGGAATACAGGGAACACTGAAGCTTTCTTT. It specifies CASSGNTGNTEAFF.